This T cell receptor (beta chain) was identified during a study of radiotherapy plus CTLA-4 blockade in lung cancer. As for the study in general: Across the patients, objective responses occurred in approximately 17%, and disease control in roughly 31%. General study results and limits: TCR clones originating in tumors grew in number in blood after radiotherapy plus ipilimumab. Early blood T cell clone dynamics reportedly forecast response best, with interferon-beta.

Focal radiation and CTLA-4 blockade (ipilimumab) were tested in chemo-refractory metastatic non-small-cell lung cancer patients. This clone was detected once. The target antigen is unknown. Sequenced by immunoSEQ multiplex PCR; TCRdb stores in-frame clones only, minus some. In the table there are about 59,000 clones, roughly 79% of which are singletons. Trimming removed 2 bases from V and 2 bases from J, with 10 bases in between. The germline V gene has CDR1 SGHRS and CDR2 YFSETQ. CDR3 length: 14 amino acids. This chain connects TRBV5-1 to TRBJ1-1; D uncertain. The specimen was peripheral blood, collected from a patient treated with radiotherapy plus ipilimumab. The receptor was isolated from a human donor with non-small cell lung cancer whose response to radiotherapy plus ipilimumab could not be evaluated. CDR3 nucleotide sequence: TGCGCCAGCAGCTTAGCCGGTCAAAACACTGAAGCTTTCTTT. Its protein product is CASSLAGQNTEAFF.